Sequencing of this T cell receptor beta chain was carried out in a study of CD8+CD57+ T cells in acquired aplastic anemia. Template material for TCR beta VDJ and CDR3 profiling consisted of genomic DNA. TCRdb itself ran the reads through MiXCR, one entry per CDR3 protein. The table records about 180,000 distinct CDR3 sequences, around 50% of them present only once. Patients selected for sequencing had displayed CD8+CD57+ cell expansion by flow cytometry. Each of the patients presented with severe acquired aplastic anemia. The CDR3 extends over 14 amino acids. V was clipped by 5 bases and J by 4 bases, with 14 bases between them. Per the germline V gene, CDR1 is MNHEY and CDR2 is SVGEGT.

The chain recombines TRBV6-2 or TRBV6-3 with TRBJ1-1; maybe TRBD1 (6 bases). Sequenced: sorted CD4+, CD8+, or CD8+CD57+ T cells (not recorded which) from PBMCs. This sequence was found in a human donor with aplastic anemia. The chain's CDR3 is CASSDGGARTEAFF. CDR3 sequence (DNA): TGTGCCAGCAGTGACGGGGGGGCGCGCACTGAAGCTTTCTTT.